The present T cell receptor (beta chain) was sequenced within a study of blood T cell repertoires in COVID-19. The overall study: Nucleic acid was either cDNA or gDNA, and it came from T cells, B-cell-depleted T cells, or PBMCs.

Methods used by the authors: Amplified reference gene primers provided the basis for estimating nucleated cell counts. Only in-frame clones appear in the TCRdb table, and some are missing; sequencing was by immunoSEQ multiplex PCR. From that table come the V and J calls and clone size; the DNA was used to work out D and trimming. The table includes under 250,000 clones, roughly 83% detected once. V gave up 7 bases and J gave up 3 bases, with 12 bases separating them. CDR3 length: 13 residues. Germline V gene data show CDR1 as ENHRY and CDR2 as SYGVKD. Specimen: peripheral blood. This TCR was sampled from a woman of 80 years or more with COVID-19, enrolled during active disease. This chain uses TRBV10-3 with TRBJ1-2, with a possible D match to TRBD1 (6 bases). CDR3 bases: TGTGCCATCACCCAGGACAGAGACTATGGCTACACCTTC. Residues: CAITQDRDYGYTF.